This T cell receptor (beta chain) was documented in a study of shared clonotypes between healthy human individuals. TCRdb's table, derived via immunoSEQ multiplex PCR, lists solely in-frame clones and lacks some. This table holds 600,000 to 750,000 clones, roughly two thirds found once. The CDR3 consists of 16 residues. After removal of 3 bases from V and 7 bases from J, the junction contained 11 bases not matched to a gene. Germline CDR1 and CDR2: LNHDA and SQIVND (reference sequence). All the donors were Caucasian adults who lived in Nashville, Tennessee. The material sequenced was memory CD4+ T cells sorted from blood. As for subset: CD45RA-negative fraction. This receptor was taken from a woman younger than 45 in good health. The gene calls are TRBV19 and TRBJ2-5; the match to TRBD2 covers 10 bases. The DNA for the CDR3 is TGTGCCAGTAGTATCGAGCTGCTAGCGGGAGATCTGACCCAGTACTTC. This gives the protein CASSIELLAGDLTQYF.